Described below is a single TCR beta chain sequence and its context. The source of the sample is a study of blood T cell repertoires in COVID-19. Study in general: Sample material is recorded as cDNA or gDNA derived from T cells, B-cell-depleted T cells, or PBMCs.

Libraries were prepared by immunoSEQ multiplex PCR; TCRdb keeps only in-frame clonotypes and omits some of them. The data show about 100,000 clones, approximately 80% seen once. Sequenced material: peripheral blood. The TCR was taken from a human donor in a cohort sampled during active COVID-19.

Here the CDR3 reads CASLRRTGSDTQYF. The CDR3 nucleotides read TGTGCCAGCCTCAGGCGGACAGGGTCAGATACGCAGTATTTT. The rearrangement joins TRBV6-5 to TRBJ2-3; 8 bases are shared with TRBD1. This CDR3 spans 14 amino acids. Per germline, CDR1 MNHEY and CDR2 SVGAGI. J gave up 4 bases and V 8 bases, and 8 bases lay outside the gene matches.